Given below is one TCR beta chain in context. Germline CDR1 LNHDA, CDR2 SQIVND (reference sequence). Trimming took off 5 bases at V and 0 bases at J, with 11 bases between the two ends. The CDR3 length is 15 residues. The table came from immunoSEQ multiplex PCR; TCRdb's copy has only in-frame clones and leaves some out. This sample yields more than 200,000 clones, of which roughly 86% are seen a single time; around 5.1% belongs to the top ten. This sample is part of a study of blood T cell repertoires in COVID-19. The sample taken for sequencing was peripheral blood. This chain links TRBV19 with TRBJ1-5; D ambiguous. The source of this sequence is a woman aged 60-70 years with COVID-19, enrolled during active disease. CDR3 sequence (DNA): TGTGCCAGTAGTCCCCACACCAATAGCAATCAGCCCCAGCATTTT. Encoded protein: CASSPHTNSNQPQHF.